A selection of T cell receptor beta chains follows, all from one sample in a study of blood T cells in healthy people across ages. TCRdb processed the 5' RACE reads anew with MiXCR; each CDR3 protein has one entry. The table has 600,000 to 650,000 distinct CDR3 sequences, roughly 53% seen once; the top ten hold more than 35%. What was sequenced was blood. These receptors came from a man aged 55 to 69 in good health. Each CDR3 is given with its conserved first and last residue. A D gene is named only where the DNA matches it firmly. Some rows mark clone size as missing; the rest say once, few, many or name a class of expanded clone.

>many|TRBV27|-|TRBJ2-7
CASSLWGTGEQYF
TGTGCCAGCAGTTTATGGGGGACGGGCGAGCAGTACTTC
>-|TRBV6-1|-|TRBJ2-1
CASTPTLLISYNEQFF
TGTGCCAGCACTCCGACGTTACTTATTTCCTACAATGAGCAGTTCTTC
>few|TRBV20-1|TRBD1|TRBJ1-2
CSASKGRDRGYGYTF
TGCAGTGCTAGTAAGGGCCGGGACAGGGGGTATGGCTACACCTTC
>-|TRBV7-9|TRBD1|TRBJ2-6
CASSGDRAGANVLTF
TGTGCCAGCAGCGGCGACAGGGCTGGGGCCAACGTCCTGACTTTC
>-|TRBV5-1|TRBD2|TRBJ2-7
CASSSLAGGPQAYNEQYF
TGCGCCAGCAGTTCTTTAGCGGGGGGGCCCCAAGCCTACAATGAGCAGTACTTC
>-|TRBV28|-|TRBJ1-5
CASTPGLISNQPQHF
TGTGCCAGCACCCCAGGTCTGATCAGCAATCAGCCCCAGCATTTT
>-|TRBV20-1|-|TRBJ2-3
CSARAGDGTDTQYF
TGCAGTGCTAGGGCTGGGGACGGCACAGATACGCAGTATTTT
>-|TRBV2|-|TRBJ2-7
CASSGGLTYEQYF
TGTGCCAGCAGTGGAGGACTGACCTACGAGCAGTACTTC
>once|TRBV7-9|-|TRBJ1-2
CASSLSDGGGGYTF
TGTGCCAGCAGCTTATCCGACGGCGGGGGAGGCTACACCTTC
>-|TRBV5-1|TRBD1|TRBJ1-1
CASSRPAQGAPMNTEAFF
TGCGCCAGCAGCCGGCCGGCACAGGGGGCCCCTATGAACACTGAAGCTTTCTTT
>-|TRBV12-3/TRBV12-4|TRBD2|TRBJ2-7
CASSSRLAGNSYEQYF
TGTGCCAGCAGTTCCCGACTAGCGGGGAACTCCTACGAGCAGTACTTC
>-|TRBV9|-|TRBJ1-2
CASSVATVQGWDGYTF
TGTGCCAGCAGCGTAGCTACGGTGCAGGGCTGGGACGGCTACACCTTC
>few|TRBV20-1|TRBD1|TRBJ1-2
CSAPDRGLGGYTF
TGCAGTGCACCTGACAGGGGACTGGGCGGCTACACCTTC
>few|TRBV25-1|-|TRBJ1-1
CASRNQVEAFF
TGTGCCAGCAGGAACCAAGTTGAAGCTTTCTTT
>-|TRBV2|TRBD2|TRBJ2-3
CASSRTSGGAGGDTQYF
TGTGCCAGCAGCCGGACTAGCGGGGGGGCCGGCGGAGATACGCAGTATTTT
>-|TRBV28|-|TRBJ2-7
CASSILGGGSYEQYF
TGTGCCAGCAGTATATTAGGTGGGGGGTCCTACGAGCAGTACTTC
>once|TRBV6-5|-|TRBJ2-5
CASRRPQETQYF
TGTGCCAGCCGACGACCGCAAGAGACCCAGTACTTC
>-|TRBV20-1|-|TRBJ2-1
CSARGGGAINEQFF
TGCAGTGCTAGGGGAGGAGGTGCCATTAATGAGCAGTTCTTC
>few|TRBV4-1|-|TRBJ2-5
CASSQDLVDNQETQYF
TGCGCCAGCAGCCAAGATCTGGTCGACAACCAAGAGACCCAGTACTTC
>-|TRBV29-1|TRBD1|TRBJ2-4
CSGGQGAYIQYF
TGCAGCGGCGGACAGGGGGCTTACATTCAGTACTTC
>few|TRBV21-1|-|TRBJ1-6
CASRESSGNSPLHF
TGTGCCAGCAGGGAAAGCTCGGGGAATTCACCCCTCCACTTT
>-|TRBV18|-|TRBJ1-6
CAGSPPNLSGHNSPLHF
TGTGCCGGCTCACCACCTAATTTGTCGGGGCATAATTCACCCCTCCACTTT
>few|TRBV21-1|-|TRBJ1-6
CASSNDSTGSPLHF
TGTGCCAGCAGCAACGACTCCACAGGGTCACCCCTCCACTTT
>few|TRBV18|-|TRBJ2-7
CASSPPSSPEQYF
TGTGCCAGCTCACCACCGAGTTCCCCCGAGCAGTACTTC